This TCR beta chain derives from a study of human T cells and chemical hapten exposure. The CDR3 consists of 13 residues. Germline V lookup: CDR1 MNHEY, CDR2 SMNVEV (reference sequence). Trimming left V 5 bases short and J 4 bases short, with 9 bases between. This clonotype showed up just once. Its antigen is undetermined. Whole-study results and caveats: Against controls, expanded TCRs gave rise to significantly more large CDR3 similarity clusters. Patch test score was positively correlated with the counts of TCRs that had expanded at PT1.

TCRdb redid the calling of the RACE reads with MiXCR, one entry per CDR3 protein. Counted here are 150,000 to 200,000 distinct CDR3 sequences, about 30% occurring once; the ten biggest clones make up under 2.5%. Time point reported: patch test 3, about 24 weeks after DPC sensitization. Treatment specified: therapeutic diphenylcyclopropenone sensitization with weekly scalp DPC. The gene calls are TRBV27 and TRBJ2-1; D gene ambiguous. This receptor was taken from a woman between 18 and 29 years old with alopecia areata. Some clones in this sample may be carry-over from other donors' samples. This sample comprised whole blood, obtained in connection with sensitization to the hapten diphenylcyclopropenone (DPC). In DNA form, the CDR3 reads TGTGCCAGCAGTGCATCTTTGTACAATGAGCAGTTCTTC. Protein: CASSASLYNEQFF.